This entry is about one T cell receptor (beta chain). Antigen specificity is unknown. Vbeta (60) and Jbeta (13) primers were used in the PCR. Sequencing used immunoSEQ multiplex PCR; TCRdb keeps in-frame clones, though not all of them. The sample includes roughly 140,000 clones, about four fifths seen only once; the top ten take roughly 2.4%. The sample is drawn from a study of cytomegalovirus exposure and HLA in healthy donors. Donors were nominally healthy when sampled, though unrecorded immune exposures were likely. Trimming left V 3 bases short and J 5 bases short, with 16 bases between. The CDR3 extends over 15 amino acids. Looked up from germline, CDR1 is KGHSH and CDR2 is LQKENI. Study-level points and caveats: Cytomegalovirus-associated status was assigned to approximately 160 TCR beta chains. Association of 15,000 to 20,000 TCR beta sequences with HLA alleles was found at 0.05 false discovery rate in a later analysis. In a later analysis, HLA-associated beta chains showed higher expansion and lower generation probabilities than comparable chains.

The material sequenced was PBMCs. The J gene is TRBJ1-1, the V gene TRBV18; D unclear. The source is a woman younger than 30 in good health and CMV-seropositive. CDR3 in amino acids: CASSPPGRGRTEAFF. DNA for the CDR3: TGTGCCAGCTCACCCCCCGGGCGGGGAAGGACTGAAGCTTTCTTT. Looking up the rest from reference TRBV18 and TRBJ1-1 gives the full variable domain: NAGVMQNPRHLVRRRGQEARLRCSPMKGHSHVYWYRQLPEEGLKFMVYLQKENIIDESGMPKERFSAEFPKEGPSILRIQQVVRGDSAAYFCASSPPGRGRTEAFFGQGTRLTVV.